The clone carrying this T cell receptor (beta chain) came up a few times. Antigen specificity is unknown. The data are from a study of cytomegalovirus exposure and HLA in healthy donors. Background on the study: The roughly 120 validation repertoires used the same platform as the roughly 670 first-cohort repertoires, a later analysis reported. General study findings and limits: Confirmation was obtained in vitro that a few CMV-associated chains are specific for CMV antigens.

Using immunoSEQ multiplex PCR, the repertoire was profiled, and TCRdb retains in-frame clones only, with some absent. The sample holds about 160,000 clones, roughly 86% seen once. CDR1 SGHKS and CDR2 YYEKEE come from the germline V gene (reference sequence). This CDR3 is built from 15 residues. With V trimmed by 1 base and J by 2 bases, 2 bases remained unmatched. This clonotype was sampled from a man aged 18 to 29 in good health and CMV-seropositive. The sample comprised PBMCs. The chain couples TRBV5-5 to TRBJ2-7; 11 bases are shared with TRBD2. The CDR3 reads CASSLSSGRPYEQYF. The CDR3 DNA reads TGTGCCAGCAGCTTGTCTAGCGGGAGGCCCTACGAGCAGTACTTC.